This T cell receptor (beta chain) was recorded in a study of blood T cell repertoires in COVID-19. Measured with immunoSEQ multiplex PCR; TCRdb has only the in-frame clones, and not every one. Here the sample spans 150,000 to 200,000 clones, roughly 90% being singletons. The TCR sequence derives from a man aged 55 to 70 with acute or convalescent COVID-19. Sample: peripheral blood.

In DNA form, the CDR3 reads TGCGCCAGCAGCTCGAGAGGGGACAGGGTCAACACTGAAGCTTTCTTT. Protein product: CASSSRGDRVNTEAFF. The chain joins TRBV5-1 to TRBJ1-1; 9 bases map to TRBD1. The CDR3 length is 16 residues. The J segment lost 2 bases and the V segment lost 3 bases, leaving 8 bases of the junction unmatched. In germline, CDR1 is SGHRS, CDR2 YFSETQ.